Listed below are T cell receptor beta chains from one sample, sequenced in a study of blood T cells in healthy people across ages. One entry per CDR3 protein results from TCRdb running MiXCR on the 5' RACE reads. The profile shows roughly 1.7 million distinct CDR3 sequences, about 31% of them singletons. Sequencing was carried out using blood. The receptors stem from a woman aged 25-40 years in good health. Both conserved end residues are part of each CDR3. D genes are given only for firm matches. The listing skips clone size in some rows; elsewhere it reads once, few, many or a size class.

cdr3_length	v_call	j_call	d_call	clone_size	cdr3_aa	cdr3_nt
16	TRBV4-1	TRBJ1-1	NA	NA	CASSQDPTARTLEAFF	TGCGCCAGCAGCCAAGACCCGACAGCCCGGACGCTGGAAGCTTTCTTT
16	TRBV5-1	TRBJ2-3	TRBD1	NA	CASSPGDRGVTDTQYF	TGCGCCAGCAGCCCGGGGGACAGGGGCGTGACAGATACGCAGTATTTT
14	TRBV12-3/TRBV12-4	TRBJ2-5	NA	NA	CASSNWGSGETQYF	TGTGCCAGCAGTAATTGGGGAAGTGGAGAGACCCAGTACTTC
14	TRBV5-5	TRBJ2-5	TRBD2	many	CASRPLADQETQYF	TGTGCCAGCAGACCACTAGCGGACCAAGAGACCCAGTACTTC
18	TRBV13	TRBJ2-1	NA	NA	CASSLSSWTRGRPNEQFF	TGTGCCAGCAGCCTTAGTAGCTGGACACGAGGGAGACCTAACGAGCAGTTCTTC
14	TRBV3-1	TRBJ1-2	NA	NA	CASSQGQSFYGYTF	TGTGCCAGCAGCCAAGGACAGTCTTTCTATGGCTACACCTTC
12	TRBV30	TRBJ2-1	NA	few	CAWSAPDNEQFF	TGTGCCTGGAGTGCTCCCGACAATGAGCAGTTCTTC
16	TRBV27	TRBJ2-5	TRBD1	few	CASSFFGTGLEETQYF	TGTGCCAGCAGTTTCTTTGGGACAGGGTTAGAGGAGACCCAGTACTTC
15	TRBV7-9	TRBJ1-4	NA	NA	CASSPDGGRGEKLFF	TGTGCCAGCAGCCCCGACGGCGGCAGGGGTGAAAAACTGTTTTTT
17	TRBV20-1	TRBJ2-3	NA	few	CSARDLREREHTDTQYF	TGCAGTGCTAGAGATCTAAGGGAACGGGAGCACACAGATACGCAGTATTTT
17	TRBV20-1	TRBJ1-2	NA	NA	CSAVTRTVSQRNYGYTF	TGCAGTGCCGTTACCAGGACAGTTTCGCAACGCAACTATGGCTACACCTTC
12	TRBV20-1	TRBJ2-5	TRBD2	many	CSAGLAGETQYF	TGCAGTGCTGGACTAGCGGGGGAGACCCAGTACTTC
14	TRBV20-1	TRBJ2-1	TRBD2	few	CSALREGPGGEQFF	TGCAGTGCTCTGCGGGAGGGCCCTGGGGGGGAGCAGTTCTTC
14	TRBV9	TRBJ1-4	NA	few	CASSGLGGQEKLFF	TGTGCCAGCAGCGGCCTAGGGGGGCAGGAAAAACTGTTTTTT
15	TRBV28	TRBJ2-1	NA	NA	CASSLTGLIYNEQFF	TGTGCCAGCAGTTTAACGGGGCTGATCTACAATGAGCAGTTCTTC
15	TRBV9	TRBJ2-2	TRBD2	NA	CASSTSGGITGELFF	TGTGCCAGCAGCACTAGCGGGGGGATCACCGGGGAGCTGTTTTTT
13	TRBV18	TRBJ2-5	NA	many	CASSPTDQETQYF	TGTGCCAGCAGTCCCACTGACCAAGAGACCCAGTACTTC
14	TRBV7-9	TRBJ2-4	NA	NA	CASSLAGVKNIQYF	TGTGCCAGCAGCTTAGCGGGGGTCAAAAACATTCAGTACTTC
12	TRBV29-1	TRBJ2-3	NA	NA	CSVGPAGTTHYF	TGCAGCGTTGGCCCGGCAGGTACTACGCATTATTTT
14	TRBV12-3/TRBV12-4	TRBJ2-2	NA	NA	CASSRRGSPGELFF	TGTGCCAGTTCCAGAAGGGGTTCGCCCGGGGAGCTGTTTTTT
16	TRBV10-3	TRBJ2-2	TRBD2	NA	CAISEAAGAGTGELFF	TGTGCCATCAGTGAGGCAGCGGGAGCGGGCACCGGGGAGCTGTTTTTT
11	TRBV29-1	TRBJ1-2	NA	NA	CSVLRQVNHTF	TGCAGCGTACTTAGACAGGTCAACCACACCTTC
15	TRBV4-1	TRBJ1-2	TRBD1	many	CASSQDRGLSYGYTF	TGCGCCAGCAGCCAAGACAGGGGGCTTAGTTATGGCTACACCTTC
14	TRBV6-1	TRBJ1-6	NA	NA	CASSDFEGFSPLHF	TGTGCCAGCAGTGATTTTGAGGGGTTTTCACCCCTCCACTTT
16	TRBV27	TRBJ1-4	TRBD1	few	CASSPTIRGSNEKLFF	TGTGCCAGCAGTCCCACGATCAGGGGGTCAAATGAAAAACTGTTTTTT
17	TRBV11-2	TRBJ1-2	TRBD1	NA	CASSLVPGQGADNGYTF	TGTGCCAGCAGCTTAGTCCCGGGACAGGGGGCAGATAATGGCTACACCTTC